These 23 T cell receptor beta chains originate from one sample sequenced in a study of T cells expressing NK-cell markers. TCRdb processed the 5' RACE reads again and assigns one entry to each CDR3 protein, with no DNA. This sample contains about 260,000 distinct CDR3 sequences. The material sequenced was blood T cells: a sorted CD56 or NKG2C T cell subset, CD4+ or CD8+ T cells, or bulk PBMC T cells (not recorded which). Source of these receptors: a man younger than 35 in good health.

V usage is TRBV11-2 and J usage is TRBJ2-3; TCRdb proposes TRBD2, but this gene call is untestable without DNA. Germline-derived CDR1 and CDR2 are SGHAT and FQNNGV. This CDR3 is built from 16 residues. The CDR3 loop reads CASSLVGLAGADTQYF.

V gene TRBV6-6 combines with J gene TRBJ1-1. Per the germline V gene, CDR1 is MNHNY and CDR2 is SVGAGI (reference sequence). The length of the CDR3 is 11 residues. CDR3 loop: CAVSLNTEAFF.

The chain has TRBV28 and TRBJ2-3; absent DNA, TCRdb's TRBD1 call cannot be checked. The CDR3 runs to 16 residues. Germline CDR1 reads MDHEN; CDR2 reads SYDVKM. CDR3 residues: CASSGGQGARTDTQYF.

The chain has TRBV10-3 and TRBJ2-1; TCRdb gives TRBD1 as the D gene, but with no DNA this cannot be confirmed. Germline loops: CDR1 ENHRY, CDR2 SYGVKD. CDR3 length: 15 residues. This chain's CDR3 is CAISVGERGSNEQFF.

This chain links TRBV24-1 with TRBJ2-1. Germline CDR1 reads KGHDR; CDR2 reads SFDVKD. This CDR3 is 14 amino acids long. The CDR3 protein is CATSDAKTYNEQFF.

The genes are TRBV7-9 and TRBJ1-2. Germline V lookup: CDR1 SEHNR, CDR2 FQNEAQ (reference sequence). The CDR3 has 15 amino acids. The CDR3 reads CASSFPTDGIYGYTF.

The chain recombines TRBV29-1 with TRBJ1-1; the TCRdb D gene call, TRBD1, has no DNA to confirm it. The CDR3 spans 14 residues. Germline loops: CDR1 SQVTM, CDR2 ANQGSEA. The CDR3 sequence: CSVPGQGADTEAFF. Together with reference TRBV29-1 and TRBJ1-1, the CDR3 gives the full variable domain: SAVISQKPSRDICQRGTSLTIQCQVDSQVTMMFWYRQQPGQSLTLIATANQGSEATYESGFVIDKFPISRPNLTFSTLTVSNMSPEDSSIYLCSVPGQGADTEAFFGQGTRLTVV.

The chain couples TRBV7-2 to TRBJ2-3. This CDR3 is 14 amino acids long. Germline V lookup: CDR1 SGHTA, CDR2 FQGNSA. The CDR3 spells CASSSPPILDTQYF.

The chain is built from TRBV5-1 and TRBJ2-1; TCRdb's D call, TRBD1, is unchecked because there is no DNA. Germline CDR1 is SGHRS and CDR2 is YFSETQ. The CDR3 length is 12 residues. The CDR3 sequence is CASRQGPNEQFF. The complete variable domain, with remaining parts taken from reference TRBV5-1 and TRBJ2-1, reads KAGVTQTPRYLIKTRGQQVTLSCSPISGHRSVSWYQQTPGQGLQFLFEYFSETQRNKGNFPGRFSGRQFSNSRSEMNVSTLELGDSALYLCASRQGPNEQFFGPGTRLTVL.

The chain combines TRBV5-1 with TRBJ2-7; TCRdb selects TRBD1, and the lack of DNA leaves this call unchecked. CDR1 is SGHRS, CDR2 YFSETQ, per germline. The CDR3 has 13 residues. The CDR3 is CASRGGFPYEQYF. The full variable domain, rest sourced from reference TRBV5-1 and TRBJ2-7, is KAGVTQTPRYLIKTRGQQVTLSCSPISGHRSVSWYQQTPGQGLQFLFEYFSETQRNKGNFPGRFSGRQFSNSRSEMNVSTLELGDSALYLCASRGGFPYEQYFGPGTRLTVT.

The V call is TRBV20-1, the J call TRBJ1-1; TCRdb proposes TRBD1, but this gene call is untestable without DNA. This CDR3 spans 16 amino acids. CDR1 is DFQATT and CDR2 is SNEGSKA in the germline V gene (reference sequence). CDR3 in amino acids: CSALSTRGAVNTEAFF.

The chain recombines TRBV7-2 with TRBJ2-7. CDR1 SGHTA and CDR2 FQGNSA come from the germline V gene. CDR3 length: 14 amino acids. Here the CDR3 reads CASSLVEANYEQYF.

The chain's CDR3 is CSVVTGGETQYF. The gene calls are TRBV29-1 and TRBJ2-5; TCRdb's assignment of TRBD1 cannot be checked, as there is no DNA. This CDR3 comprises 12 residues. The germline CDR1 and CDR2 sequences are SQVTM and ANQGSEA.

The J gene is TRBJ2-1, the V gene TRBV29-1; the D gene TCRdb calls, TRBD1, cannot be checked with no DNA. Germline lookup yields CDR1 SQVTM and CDR2 ANQGSEA. This CDR3 contains 15 residues. CDR3 sequence reads: CSVEADSRSYNEQFF.

The J gene is TRBJ2-1, the V gene TRBV20-1; TCRdb's assignment of TRBD1 cannot be checked, as there is no DNA. The CDR3 totals 14 residues. CDR1 is DFQATT and CDR2 is SNEGSKA in the germline V gene (reference sequence). The CDR3 protein is CSASKAGGVNEQFF.

This chain joins TRBV5-4 and TRBJ2-3; TCRdb's D call of TRBD1 is untestable without DNA. The CDR3 is made up of 16 amino acids. CDR1 SGHNT and CDR2 YYREEE come from the germline V gene (reference sequence). The CDR3 is CASSWGGIAGADTQYF.

The chain couples TRBV20-1 to TRBJ2-3; the D call from TCRdb, TRBD1, cannot be confirmed without DNA. Germline V gene lookup returns CDR1 DFQATT and CDR2 SNEGSKA (reference sequence). The CDR3 contains 15 residues. The CDR3 region is CSARVYGGGTDTQYF.

The V and J genes are TRBV20-1 and TRBJ2-7; as DNA is missing, the TRBD1 call by TCRdb cannot be tested. Germline V gives CDR1 DFQATT, CDR2 SNEGSKA (reference sequence). The CDR3 spans 16 residues. The CDR3 here is CSARDTGTGFRGEQYF.

The rearrangement uses TRBV28 and TRBJ2-5; TCRdb's assignment of TRBD1 cannot be checked, as there is no DNA. This CDR3 comprises 13 residues. Germline CDR1 is MDHEN and CDR2 is SYDVKM. The CDR3 loop reads CASSLRDRETQYF.

The V call is TRBV5-1, the J call TRBJ2-3; TCRdb's assignment of TRBD2 cannot be checked, as there is no DNA. The germline V gene has CDR1 SGHRS and CDR2 YFSETQ. The CDR3 spans 19 residues. CDR3 loop: CASSSHGTSGRGSTDTQYF.

This rearrangement joins TRBV20-1 to TRBJ2-3; the D gene TCRdb calls, TRBD2, cannot be checked with no DNA. CDR3 length equals 16 residues. The germline gives CDR1 DFQATT, CDR2 SNEGSKA (reference sequence). CDR3 amino acids: CSARGYRDESTDTQYF.

This chain uses TRBV7-3 with TRBJ2-2. The germline V gene encodes CDR1 SGHTA and CDR2 FQGTGA. CDR3 size: 14 residues. CDR3 in amino acids: CASSFTRDTGELFF.

The J gene is TRBJ2-5, the V gene TRBV7-2; the TCRdb D gene call, TRBD1, has no DNA to confirm it. Germline V gene lookup returns CDR1 SGHTA and CDR2 FQGNSA. This CDR3 region has 13 residues. CDR3 amino acids: CASSLVGGETQYF.